This TCR beta chain is drawn from a study of CD8+CD57+ T cells in acquired aplastic anemia. Using genomic DNA as the template, TCR beta VDJ and CDR3 profiling was carried out. A single record per CDR3 protein comes from TCRdb applying MiXCR to the reads. The sample includes fewer than 70,000 distinct CDR3 sequences, approximately 51% of them seen just once. Trimming shortened V by 0 bases and J by 10 bases, and 17 bases separated the two germline ends. The CDR3 runs to 16 residues. Germline V gene lookup returns CDR1 SGDLS and CDR2 YYNGEE. Specimen: sorted CD4+, CD8+, or CD8+CD57+ T cells (not recorded which) from PBMCs. This receptor was taken from a human donor in good health, serving as a control. The chain links TRBV9 to TRBJ1-6, with D possibly TRBD1 on 6 matching bases. The CDR3 loop is CASSVGGGDIGSPLHF. CDR3 bases: TGTGCCAGCAGCGTAGGTGGCGGGGACATCGGATCACCCCTCCACTTT.